This T cell receptor (beta chain) was profiled in a study of blood T cell repertoires in COVID-19. The wider study: Researchers got acute and convalescent COVID-19 samples from the United States, Italy and Spain. From T cells, B-cell-depleted T cells, or PBMCs came the material, which was cDNA or gDNA.

In the original analysis: Amplification of reference gene primers was used by the study to estimate nucleated cell counts. Measured with immunoSEQ multiplex PCR; TCRdb has only the in-frame clones, and not every one. V and J calls and clone size come straight from that table; D and trimming were deduced from the DNA. This table has approximately 270,000 clones, 65% to 85% appearing once. The CDR3 totals 13 residues. V lost 3 bases, J lost 10 bases, and 2 bases stayed unmatched. CDR1 MNHEY and CDR2 SMNVEV come from the germline V gene (reference sequence). The J gene is TRBJ1-4, the V gene TRBV27, with TRBD1 identical over 10 bases. The TCR was taken from an older person with COVID-19, enrolled during active disease. Material for sequencing was peripheral blood. The DNA of the CDR3 is TGTGCCAGCAGTTTGGGACAGGGGAGAAAACTGTTTTTT. It codes for CASSLGQGRKLFF. Filled out from reference TRBV27 and TRBJ1-4, the complete variable domain reads EAQVTQNPRYLITVTGKKLTVTCSQNMNHEYMSWYRQDPGLGLRQIYYSMNVEVTDKGDVPEGYKVSRKEKRNFPLILESPSPNQTSLYFCASSLGQGRKLFFGSGTQLSVL.